This is a list of T cell receptor beta chains from one sample in a study of CD4+ T cells in melanoma. Generated by immunoSEQ multiplex PCR, the TCRdb table keeps only in-frame clones and is missing some. Altogether more than 110,000 clones are present, 85% to 95% being singletons, with the ten largest covering more than 1.5%. The receptors derive from a human donor with melanoma. Each CDR3 is given with its conserved first and last residue. A D gene is named only where the DNA matches it firmly. Size is omitted from some rows. Given values are once, few, many or a class for expanded clones.

d_call	v_call	j_call	clone_size	cdr3_aa	cdr3_nt
TRBD1	TRBV6-1	TRBJ2-7	NA	CASSESRDRVVHEQYF	TGTGCCAGCAGTGAAAGTCGGGACAGGGTAGTCCACGAGCAGTACTTC
NA	TRBV30	TRBJ2-7	few	CAWSASAEQYF	TGTGCCTGGAGTGCCTCTGCGGAGCAGTACTTC
NA	TRBV30	TRBJ1-3	NA	CAWSRTVSGNTIYF	TGTGCCTGGAGTAGGACGGTCTCTGGAAACACCATATATTTT
NA	TRBV5-1	TRBJ1-3	NA	CASSLGLAGSGNTIYF	TGCGCCAGCAGCTTGGGGTTAGCAGGCTCTGGAAACACCATATATTTT
TRBD1	TRBV2	TRBJ2-2	NA	CASTPQGAGELFF	TGTGCCAGCACCCCCCAGGGGGCCGGGGAGCTGTTTTTT
TRBD1	TRBV29-1	TRBJ2-7	NA	CSALIRQGTYEQYF	TGCAGCGCCCTAATCCGACAGGGAACCTACGAGCAGTACTTC
NA	TRBV30	TRBJ2-7	NA	CAWSVLGGEQYF	TGTGCCTGGAGTGTCTTGGGGGGCGAGCAGTACTTC
NA	TRBV7-2	TRBJ1-1	once	CASSPMRGTEAFF	TGTGCCAGCAGCCCCATGAGGGGGACTGAAGCTTTCTTT
NA	TRBV19	TRBJ1-1	NA	CASTAGRDMNTEAFF	TGTGCCAGTACCGCGGGGCGTGACATGAACACTGAAGCTTTCTTT
NA	TRBV5-1	TRBJ2-2	NA	CASSRQGHPNTGELFF	TGCGCCAGCAGCCGGCAGGGTCATCCGAACACCGGGGAGCTGTTTTTT
NA	TRBV10-3	TRBJ1-2	once	CAISQDGVQGSGYTF	TGTGCCATCAGCCAAGATGGTGTTCAGGGTAGCGGCTACACCTTC
NA	TRBV5-1	TRBJ2-7	NA	CASSLWGADEQYF	TGCGCCAGCAGCCTGTGGGGGGCTGACGAGCAGTACTTC
NA	TRBV10-3	TRBJ2-7	NA	CAISEFRGTYEQYF	TGTGCCATCAGTGAGTTTAGGGGCACCTACGAGCAGTACTTC
TRBD2	TRBV9	TRBJ2-1	NA	CASSVGGAGGRSQRHNEQFF	TGTGCCAGCAGCGTAGGTGGGGCGGGGGGCCGGTCCCAAAGACACAATGAGCAGTTCTTC
NA	TRBV29-1	TRBJ1-1	NA	CSVDGGPVNTEAFF	TGCAGCGTTGATGGGGGGCCGGTGAACACTGAAGCTTTCTTT
TRBD1	TRBV30	TRBJ2-1	NA	CAWSPLSGQIYNEQFF	TGTGCCTGGAGTCCCCTCTCGGGACAGATCTACAATGAGCAGTTCTTC
TRBD1	TRBV6-1	TRBJ1-2	NA	CASSEDRGYGYTF	TGTGCCAGCAGCGAGGACAGGGGATATGGCTACACCTTC
NA	TRBV11-3	TRBJ2-5	NA	CASSLRSSRGGGETQYF	TGTGCCAGCAGCTTACGATCAAGTAGAGGGGGTGGCGAGACCCAGTACTTC
TRBD1	TRBV6-5	TRBJ1-2	NA	CASSYSTGTGVYGYTF	TGTGCCAGCAGTTACTCGACGGGGACAGGCGTCTATGGCTACACCTTC
TRBD1	TRBV19	TRBJ1-5	NA	CASTPSFRGQGRQPQHF	TGTGCCAGTACCCCCTCCTTCCGGGGACAGGGGCGCCAGCCCCAGCATTTT
NA	TRBV5-4	TRBJ2-7	once	CASSPIRDEQYF	TGTGCCAGCAGCCCTATTAGGGACGAGCAGTACTTC
NA	TRBV4-2	TRBJ2-3	NA	CASSQVGGGGADTQYF	TGTGCCAGCAGCCAAGTTGGGGGGGGCGGGGCAGATACGCAGTATTTT